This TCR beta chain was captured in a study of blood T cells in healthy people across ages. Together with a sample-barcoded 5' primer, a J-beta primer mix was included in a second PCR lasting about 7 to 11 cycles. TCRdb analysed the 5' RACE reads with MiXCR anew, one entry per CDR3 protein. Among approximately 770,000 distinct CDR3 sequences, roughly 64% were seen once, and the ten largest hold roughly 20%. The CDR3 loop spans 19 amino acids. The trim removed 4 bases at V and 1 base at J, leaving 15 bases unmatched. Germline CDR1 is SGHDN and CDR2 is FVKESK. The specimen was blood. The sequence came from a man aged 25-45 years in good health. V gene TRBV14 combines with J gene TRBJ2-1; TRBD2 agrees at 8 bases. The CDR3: CASSPSGGLIDGSYNEQFF. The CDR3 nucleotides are TGTGCCAGCAGCCCCAGCGGGGGACTTATCGATGGATCCTACAATGAGCAGTTCTTC.